The 6 T cell receptor beta chains reported below all come from one sample, sequenced in a study of tumor-infiltrating lymphocytes in primary liver carcinoma. The tissue used was unsorted bulk material of 20-30 mg. RNA and DNA were co-extracted from it with the AllPrep DNA/RNA mini kit. The researchers produced TCR beta cDNA from roughly 550 ng total RNA with a constant-region primer. Library construction for TCR beta comprised three nested multiplex PCR rounds performed with slightly modified ARM-PCR. It was with TRBV1-TRBV30 forward primers and a C-beta reverse primer that the first two PCR rounds were run, at about 9 cycles each. Each CDR3 protein gets one entry after TCRdb re-called the multiplex PCR reads with MiXCR. The sample lists fewer than 250,000 distinct CDR3 sequences, approximately 80% occurring once. Sequenced: tumor tissue from primary liver carcinoma. The receptors were gathered from a man aged 35-49 years with primary liver carcinoma and hepatitis B virus infection.

Remarks on this clonotype: This may be a read error, as it is one base from a much larger clone. This chain connects TRBV5-1 to TRBJ2-7; 7 bases agree with TRBD1. The CDR3 has 13 amino acids. Germline V gene lookup returns CDR1 SGHRS and CDR2 YFSETQ. The CDR3 loop is CASSLEGAYEKYF. In DNA, the CDR3 is TGCGCCAGCAGCTTGGAGGGGGCCTACGAGAAGTACTTC.

This chain joins TRBV29-1 and TRBJ2-1; 15 bases match TRBD2. Germline loops: CDR1 SQVTM, CDR2 ANQGSEA. J lost 10 bases, V lost 3 bases, and 7 bases had no gene match. CDR3 length: 15 residues. The CDR3 protein is CSVDWTSGGAWEQFF. DNA for the CDR3: TGCAGCGTTGACTGGACTAGCGGGGGGGCATGGGAGCAGTTCTTC.

On this clonotype: This CDR3 is missing its conserved last phenylalanine or tryptophan, likely due to a read error. The V and J genes are TRBV11-2 and TRBJ2-6; D call uncertain. This CDR3 has 15 residues. Germline-derived CDR1 and CDR2 are SGHAT and FQNNGV. DNA for the CDR3: TGTGCCACCCAGCAGCCGCGCTCTGTGGCCAACGTCCTGACTTAC. The encoded protein is CATQQPRSVANVLTY.

In regard to this clonotype: The junction differs from germline at one of its ends, possibly a read error. The chain combines TRBV10-3 with TRBJ1-1, with 7 bases that match TRBD1. The CDR3 spans 14 residues. CDR1 and CDR2 from the germline V gene are ENHRY and SYGVKD. CDR3: CAFSGQALNTEAFF. The CDR3 DNA reads TGTGCCTTCAGCGGACAGGCTCTGAACACTGAAGCTTTCTTT.

This clonotype is classed as medium-sized. Here the CDR3 DNA reads TGCAGCGTTCTTCCGGGGTGGGGGATGAACACTGAAGCTTTCTTT. Its translation: CSVLPGWGMNTEAFF. The chain carries TRBV29-1 and TRBJ1-1, with D possibly being TRBD1 (5 bases). This CDR3 spans 15 amino acids. Between the trimmed V and J ends, which lost 5 bases and 0 bases, there was a span of 16 bases. Germline loops: CDR1 SQVTM, CDR2 ANQGSEA.

The gene calls are TRBV5-1 and TRBJ2-7, with D tentatively TRBD1 (6 bases). The CDR3 contains 15 residues. From germline, CDR1 is SGHRS and CDR2 YFSETQ. The V gene lost 5 bases and the J gene lost 1 base, with 16 bases spanning the gap. The CDR3 DNA follows: TGCGCCAGCAGTTTCACAGGGTTAATATCCTACGAGCAGTACTTC. Translation: CASSFTGLISYEQYF.